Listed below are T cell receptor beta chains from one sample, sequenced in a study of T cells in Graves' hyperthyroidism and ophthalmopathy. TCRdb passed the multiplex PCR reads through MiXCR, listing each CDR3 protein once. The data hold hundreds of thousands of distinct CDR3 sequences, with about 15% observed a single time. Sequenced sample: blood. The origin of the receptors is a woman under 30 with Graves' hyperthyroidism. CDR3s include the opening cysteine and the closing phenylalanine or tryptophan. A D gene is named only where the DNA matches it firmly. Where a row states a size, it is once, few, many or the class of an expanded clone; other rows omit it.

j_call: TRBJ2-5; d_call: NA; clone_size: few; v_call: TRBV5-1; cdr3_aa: CASELSPAGGQETQYF; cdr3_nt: TGCGCCAGCGAACTCTCCCCGGCGGGCGGCCAAGAGACCCAGTACTTC
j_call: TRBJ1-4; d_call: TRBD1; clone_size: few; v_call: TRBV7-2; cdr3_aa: CASSLGDSDNEKLFF; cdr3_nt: TGTGCCAGCAGCTTAGGGGACAGTGACAATGAAAAACTGTTTTTT
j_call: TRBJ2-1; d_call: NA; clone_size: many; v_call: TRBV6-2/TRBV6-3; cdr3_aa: CASSNTARYNEQFF; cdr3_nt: TGTGCCAGCAGTAATACTGCGCGATACAATGAGCAGTTCTTC
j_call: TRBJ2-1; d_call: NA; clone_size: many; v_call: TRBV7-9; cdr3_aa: CASSLAGHQDNEQFF; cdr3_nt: TGTGCCAGCAGCTTAGCGGGCCACCAGGATAATGAGCAGTTCTTC
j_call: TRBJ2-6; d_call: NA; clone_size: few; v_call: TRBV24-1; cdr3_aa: CATRGSGANVLTF; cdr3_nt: TGTGCCACCAGGGGCTCTGGGGCCAACGTCCTGACTTTC
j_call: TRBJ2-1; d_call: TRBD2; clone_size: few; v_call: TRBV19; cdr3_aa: CASRSRNRTSIYNEQFF; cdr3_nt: TGTGCCAGTAGAAGTCGAAACCGGACTAGCATATACAATGAGCAGTTCTTC
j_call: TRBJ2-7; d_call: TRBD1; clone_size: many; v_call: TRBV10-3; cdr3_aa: CAISEPSGTGRHEQYF; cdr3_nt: TGTGCCATCAGCGAACCATCAGGGACAGGGAGACACGAGCAGTACTTC
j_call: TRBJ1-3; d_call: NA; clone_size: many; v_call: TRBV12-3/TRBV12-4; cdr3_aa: CASSLLGGGNTIYF; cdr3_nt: TGTGCCAGCAGTTTGCTAGGTGGTGGAAACACCATATATTTT
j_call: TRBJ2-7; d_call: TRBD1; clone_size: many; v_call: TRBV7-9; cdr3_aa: CASSSGLQGTYEQYF; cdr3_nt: TGTGCCAGCAGCTCAGGTCTACAGGGGACCTACGAGCAGTACTTC
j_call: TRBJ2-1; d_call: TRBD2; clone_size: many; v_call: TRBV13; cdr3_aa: CASSLHREVEQFF; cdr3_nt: TGTGCCAGCAGCTTACACCGGGAGGTTGAGCAGTTCTTC
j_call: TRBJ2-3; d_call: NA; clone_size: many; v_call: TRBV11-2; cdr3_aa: CASSLHGGGTDTQYF; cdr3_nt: TGTGCCAGCAGTCTACATGGAGGCGGCACAGATACGCAGTATTTT
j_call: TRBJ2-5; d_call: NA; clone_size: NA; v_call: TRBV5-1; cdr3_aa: CASNDRGGRKTQYF; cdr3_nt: TGCGCCAGCAACGACAGGGGAGGGCGGAAGACCCAGTACTTC
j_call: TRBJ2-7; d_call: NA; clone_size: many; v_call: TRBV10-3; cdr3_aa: CAISELDGYEQYF; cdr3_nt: TGTGCCATCAGCGAACTGGACGGCTACGAGCAGTACTTC
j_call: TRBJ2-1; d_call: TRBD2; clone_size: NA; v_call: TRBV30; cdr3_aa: CAWRGTSGSKGGYNEQFF; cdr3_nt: TGTGCCTGGAGGGGGACTAGCGGGAGTAAAGGGGGCTACAATGAGCAGTTCTTC
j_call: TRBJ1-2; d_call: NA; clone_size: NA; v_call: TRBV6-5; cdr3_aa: CASSYSKASYGYTF; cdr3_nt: TGTGCCAGCAGTTACTCGAAGGCCAGCTATGGCTACACCTTC
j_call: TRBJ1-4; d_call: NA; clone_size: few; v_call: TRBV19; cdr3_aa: CASTPRGRANEKLFF; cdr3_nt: TGTGCCAGTACCCCCAGGGGCAGGGCTAATGAAAAACTGTTTTTT
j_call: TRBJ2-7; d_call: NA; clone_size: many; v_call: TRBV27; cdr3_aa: CASSLFVGGYEQYF; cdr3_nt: TGTGCCAGCAGTTTATTCGTTGGTGGCTACGAGCAGTACTTC
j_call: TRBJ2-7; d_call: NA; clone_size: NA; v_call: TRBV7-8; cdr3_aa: CTSSSPPPPVSNEQYF; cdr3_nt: TGTACCAGCAGCTCCCCTCCCCCCCCTGTGTCGAACGAGCAGTACTTC
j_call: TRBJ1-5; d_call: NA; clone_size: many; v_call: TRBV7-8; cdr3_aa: CASSADTGWSNQPQHF; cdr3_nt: TGTGCCAGCAGCGCCGATACAGGGTGGAGCAATCAGCCCCAGCATTTT
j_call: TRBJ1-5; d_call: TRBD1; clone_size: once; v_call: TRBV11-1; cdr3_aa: CASSAGEGASNQPQHF; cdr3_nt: TGTGCCAGCAGCGCCGGGGAGGGGGCGAGCAATCAGCCCCAGCATTTT
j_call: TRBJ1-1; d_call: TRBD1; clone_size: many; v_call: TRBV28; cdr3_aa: CASRAGGTGGFAEAFF; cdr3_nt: TGTGCCAGCAGAGCTGGGGGGACAGGGGGCTTCGCTGAAGCTTTCTTT
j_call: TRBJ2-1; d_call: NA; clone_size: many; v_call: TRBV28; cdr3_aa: CASRPRRGGTEQFF; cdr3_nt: TGTGCCAGCAGACCCCGCCGGGGAGGCACTGAGCAGTTCTTC
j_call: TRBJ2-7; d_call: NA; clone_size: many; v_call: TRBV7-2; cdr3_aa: CASSLVVETGEQYF; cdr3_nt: TGTGCCAGCAGCTTAGTGGTGGAAACGGGGGAGCAGTACTTC
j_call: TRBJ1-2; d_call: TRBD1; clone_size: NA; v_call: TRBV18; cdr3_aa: CASSPQQGINYGYTF; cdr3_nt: TGTGCCAGCTCACCTCAACAGGGGATTAACTATGGCTACACCTTC
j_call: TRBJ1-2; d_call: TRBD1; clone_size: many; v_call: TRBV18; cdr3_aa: CASSPGQGNYGYTF; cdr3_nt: TGTGCCAGCAGTCCGGGACAGGGAAACTATGGCTACACCTTC
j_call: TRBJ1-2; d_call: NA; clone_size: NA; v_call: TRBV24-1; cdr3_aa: CATSNNRNGYTF; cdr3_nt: TGTGCCACCAGTAATAACCGCAATGGCTACACCTTC
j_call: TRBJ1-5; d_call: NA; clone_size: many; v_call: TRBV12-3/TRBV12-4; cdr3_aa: CASSPGPSNQPQHF; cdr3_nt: TGTGCCAGCAGTCCGGGCCCCAGTAATCAGCCCCAGCATTTT
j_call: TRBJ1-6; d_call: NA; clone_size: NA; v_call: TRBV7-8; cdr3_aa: CASSLVAKGGPNSPLHF; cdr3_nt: TGTGCCAGCAGCTTAGTAGCCAAGGGGGGCCCTAATTCACCCCTCCACTTT
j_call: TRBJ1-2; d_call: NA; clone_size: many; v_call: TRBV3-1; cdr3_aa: CASSPPTGYYGYTF; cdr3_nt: TGTGCCAGCAGCCCCCCGACAGGTTACTATGGCTACACCTTC
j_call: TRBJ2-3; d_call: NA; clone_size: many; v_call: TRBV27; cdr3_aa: CASSLLLGDTQYF; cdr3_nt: TGTGCCAGCAGTTTATTGTTGGGAGATACGCAGTATTTT
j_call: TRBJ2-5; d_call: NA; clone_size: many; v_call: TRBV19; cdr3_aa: CASSPQSGQKYQETQYF; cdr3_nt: TGTGCCAGTAGTCCTCAATCGGGACAAAAGTACCAAGAGACCCAGTACTTC
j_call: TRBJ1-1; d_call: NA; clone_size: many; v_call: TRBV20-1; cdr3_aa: CSARRHEGAFF; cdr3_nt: TGCAGTGCTCGCCGACATGAGGGGGCTTTCTTT
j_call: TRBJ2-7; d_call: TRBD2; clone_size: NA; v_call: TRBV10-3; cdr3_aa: CAISDRGGEGDRQYF; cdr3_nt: TGTGCCATCAGTGATCGGGGGGGGGAAGGTGATCGGCAGTACTTC
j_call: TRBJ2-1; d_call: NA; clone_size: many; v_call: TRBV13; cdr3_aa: CASSPPPWGAFNEQFF; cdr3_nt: TGTGCCAGCAGCCCTCCTCCGTGGGGGGCGTTCAATGAGCAGTTCTTC
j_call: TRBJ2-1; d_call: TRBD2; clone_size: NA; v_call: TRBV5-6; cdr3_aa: CASSGGRLAGGTDNEQFF; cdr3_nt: TGTGCCAGCAGCGGAGGGAGACTAGCGGGAGGTACGGACAATGAGCAGTTCTTC
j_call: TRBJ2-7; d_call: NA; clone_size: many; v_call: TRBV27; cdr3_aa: CASSLTTEAYEQYF; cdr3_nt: TGTGCCAGCAGTTTGACAACGGAAGCCTACGAGCAGTACTTC
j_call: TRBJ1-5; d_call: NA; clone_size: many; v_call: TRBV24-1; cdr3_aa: CATSDRGGGQPQHF; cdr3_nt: TGTGCCACCAGTGACAGGGGTGGGGGTCAGCCCCAGCATTTT
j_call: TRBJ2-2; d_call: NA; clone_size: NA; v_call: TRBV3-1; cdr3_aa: CASSQPSAGNTGELFF; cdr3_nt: TGTGCCAGCAGCCAACCCTCGGCGGGGAACACCGGGGAGCTGTTTTTT
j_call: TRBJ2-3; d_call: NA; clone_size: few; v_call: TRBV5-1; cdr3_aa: CASSPAGQGRDTQYF; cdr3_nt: TGCGCCAGCAGCCCGGCCGGTCAGGGAAGAGATACGCAGTATTTT
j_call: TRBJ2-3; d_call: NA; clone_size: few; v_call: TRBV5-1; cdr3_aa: CASSLTGPPVTQYF; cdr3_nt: TGCGCCAGCAGCTTGACGGGGCCGCCGGTTACGCAGTATTTT
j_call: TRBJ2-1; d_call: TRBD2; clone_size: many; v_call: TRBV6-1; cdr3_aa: CASYPQGLASEQFF; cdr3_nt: TGTGCCAGCTACCCCCAGGGACTAGCGAGTGAGCAGTTCTTC
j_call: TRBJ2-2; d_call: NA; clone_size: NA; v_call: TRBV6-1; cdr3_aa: CASSDQGFPSGELFF; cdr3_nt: TGTGCCAGCAGTGATCAAGGCTTTCCGTCAGGGGAGCTGTTTTTT
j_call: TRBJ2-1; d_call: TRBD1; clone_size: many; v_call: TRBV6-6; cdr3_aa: CASSYRTGLYEQFF; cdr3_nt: TGTGCCAGCAGTTACAGGACAGGGCTCTATGAGCAGTTCTTC
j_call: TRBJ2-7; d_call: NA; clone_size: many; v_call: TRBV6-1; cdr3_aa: CASSPSGAGRQYF; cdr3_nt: TGTGCCAGCAGCCCCTCCGGCGCAGGGAGGCAGTACTTC
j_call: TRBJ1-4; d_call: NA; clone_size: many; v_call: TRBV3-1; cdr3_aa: CASSRTAQHEKLFF; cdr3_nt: TGTGCCAGCAGCCGGACAGCCCAACATGAAAAACTGTTTTTT
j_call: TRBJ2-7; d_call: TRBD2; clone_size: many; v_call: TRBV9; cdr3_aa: CASSAHIMRESGEQYF; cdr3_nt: TGTGCCAGCAGCGCCCATATCATGCGGGAGAGCGGCGAGCAGTACTTC
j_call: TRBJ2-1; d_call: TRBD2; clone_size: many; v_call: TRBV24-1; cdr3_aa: CATSDPGTSGRVDEQFF; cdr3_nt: TGTGCCACCAGTGATCCGGGGACTAGCGGGAGGGTGGATGAGCAGTTCTTC
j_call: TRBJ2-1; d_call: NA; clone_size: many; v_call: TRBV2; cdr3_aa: CATTLVGAGTYNEQFF; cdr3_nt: TGTGCCACCACCCTCGTAGGAGCGGGCACCTACAATGAGCAGTTCTTC
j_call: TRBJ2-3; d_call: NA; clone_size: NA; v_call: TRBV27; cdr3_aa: CASSFRPKSSTDTQYF; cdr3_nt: TGTGCCAGCAGTTTCCGCCCGAAGTCTAGCACAGATACGCAGTATTTT
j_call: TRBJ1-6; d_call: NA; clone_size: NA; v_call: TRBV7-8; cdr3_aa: CASSLARLRVSPLHF; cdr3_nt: TGTGCCAGCAGCTTAGCGCGCTTACGGGTATCACCCCTCCACTTT
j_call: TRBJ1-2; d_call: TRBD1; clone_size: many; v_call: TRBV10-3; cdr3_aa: CAISEGRQGEGYTF; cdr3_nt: TGTGCCATCAGTGAGGGGCGACAGGGGGAAGGCTACACCTTC
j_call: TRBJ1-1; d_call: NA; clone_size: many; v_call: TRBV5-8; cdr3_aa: CASSLGGLHTEAFF; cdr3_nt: TGTGCCAGCAGCTTGGGGGGGCTCCACACTGAAGCTTTCTTT
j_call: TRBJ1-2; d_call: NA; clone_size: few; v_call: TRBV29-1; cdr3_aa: CSVGWGNGYTF; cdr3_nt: TGCAGCGTGGGTTGGGGAAATGGCTACACCTTC
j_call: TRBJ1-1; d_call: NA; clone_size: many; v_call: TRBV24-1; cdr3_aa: CATSNPGNTEAFF; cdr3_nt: TGTGCCACCAGTAACCCAGGAAACACTGAAGCTTTCTTT